The clone carrying this T cell receptor (beta chain) was detected only once. This sample stems from a study of blood T cell repertoires in COVID-19. Profiled with immunoSEQ multiplex PCR; TCRdb holds only in-frame clones, not every one. The sample carries 180,000 or so clones, 80% to 90% recorded once. The sample comprised peripheral blood. The source is a man aged 18 to 30 with active or convalescent COVID-19.

The CDR3 loop is CASSASSGGVYDTQYF. CDR3 DNA: TGTGCCAGCAGTGCGTCTAGCGGAGGGGTTTACGATACGCAGTATTTT. The V call is TRBV9, the J call TRBJ2-3; 7 bases match TRBD2. This CDR3 has 16 amino acids. Losses at the gene ends were 5 bases for V and 6 bases for J; bases not matched to a gene: 15. Germline values: CDR1 SGDLS, CDR2 YYNGEE.